The TCR beta chain under discussion was sequenced for a study of T cells after yellow fever vaccination. TCRdb re-called the 5' RACE reads through MiXCR, storing one row per CDR3 protein. This sample has about 320,000 distinct CDR3 sequences, with about 10% found just once. This clonotype was seen a few times. Antigen unknown. Findings of the study overall: Post-booster repertoires contained most primary-vaccination clones again (around 97% CD4, roughly 91% CD8). Abundant clonotypes from the bulk population could contaminate FACS-sorted repertoires.

The CDR3 spans 15 residues. The V gene's germline CDR1 is MDHEN and CDR2 SYDVKM. V gave up 4 bases and J gave up 3 bases; unmatched junction bases: 6. The rearrangement joins TRBV28 to TRBJ1-3; 7 nucleotides match TRBD1. Sequenced material: CD4+ T cells sorted from PBMCs, taken 45 days after the yellow fever booster vaccination. This clonotype originated in a young man who received the YFV17D yellow fever vaccine. DNA for the CDR3: TGTGCCAGCAGTTATGCAGGGGGTTTTGGAAACACCATATATTTT. It specifies CASSYAGGFGNTIYF.